This TCR beta chain was captured by sequencing in a study of breast tumors, draining lymph nodes, adjacent tissues. Study-wide points: Compared with basal-like, luminal-like tumors shared significantly more repertoire with nontumor tissue. Compared with lymph nodes, tumors were less diverse; compared with nontumor tissue, more.

TCRdb re-called the multiplex PCR reads through MiXCR, storing one row per CDR3 protein. The top ten clones hold 28% of a sample with more than 14,000 distinct CDR3 sequences, 40% to 50% of them seen once. This clonotype was seen repeatedly, ten times or more. Its antigen is currently unknown. The sample consisted of tumor-adjacent breast tissue. This sequence was found in a female donor with breast cancer. Some clones in this sample may be carry-over from other donors' samples.

This chain's CDR3 is CASSPTGLRNGYTF. The CDR3 nucleotides read TGTGCCAGCAGCCCCACAGGGTTACGTAATGGCTACACCTTC. V is TRBV11-2 and J is TRBJ1-2, with a possible D match to TRBD1 (6 bases). Trimming cost V 5 bases and J 6 bases, with 16 bases left between them. This CDR3 is 14 amino acids long. CDR1 and CDR2 from the germline V gene are SGHAT and FQNNGV.